The 19 T cell receptor beta chains listed next were all sequenced from one sample in a study of T cell responses to AZD1222 COVID-19 vaccine. Profiling relied on immunoSEQ multiplex PCR, and the TCRdb table lists in-frame clones only, not all of them. The repertoire holds 140,000 or so clones, with 70% to 90% as singletons. Specimen: peripheral blood, collected 28 days after the second AZD1222 dose. These receptors originate from an adult who received the AZD1222 COVID-19 vaccine.

The chain carries TRBV7-9 and TRBJ2-3; maybe TRBD2 (5 bases). The V end was cut by 3 bases, the J end by 0 bases, with 13 bases between. In germline, CDR1 is SEHNR, CDR2 FQNEAQ (reference sequence). The CDR3 spans 16 residues. The CDR3 sequence: CASSFTPRTSTDTQYF. Here the CDR3 DNA reads TGTGCCAGCAGCTTCACCCCCAGGACTAGCACAGATACGCAGTATTTT.

This chain connects TRBV5-1 to TRBJ2-1; 11 positions match TRBD2. V shed 4 bases, J shed 0 bases, and the junction held 3 bases outside the gene matches. Germline loops: CDR1 SGHRS, CDR2 YFSETQ. CDR3 length: 16 amino acids. The CDR3 bases are TGCGCCAGCAGCCCAACTAGCGGGAGCTCCTACAATGAGCAGTTCTTC. Translation gives CASSPTSGSSYNEQFF. The variable domain in full, completed from reference TRBV5-1 and TRBJ2-1, reads KAGVTQTPRYLIKTRGQQVTLSCSPISGHRSVSWYQQTPGQGLQFLFEYFSETQRNKGNFPGRFSGRQFSNSRSEMNVSTLELGDSALYLCASSPTSGSSYNEQFFGPGTRLTVL.

This chain joins TRBV6-6 and TRBJ1-3; D not certain. The germline V and J ends were trimmed by 0 bases and 9 bases, with 18 bases remaining between them. The length of the CDR3 is 16 residues. In germline, CDR1 is MNHNY, CDR2 SVGAGI (reference sequence). The CDR3 DNA sequence: TGTGCCAGCAGTTACTCAGTCTCAATTCGGAGCGGCACCATATATTTT. Encoded protein: CASSYSVSIRSGTIYF.

The chain combines TRBV28 with TRBJ1-3; no firm D call. This CDR3 contains 15 residues. Germline CDR1 reads MDHEN; CDR2 reads SYDVKM. The V end was cut by 5 bases, the J end by 2 bases, with 13 bases between. The CDR3 sequence: CASSRQPPPGNTIYF. As DNA, the CDR3 is TGTGCCAGCAGTCGCCAACCACCGCCTGGAAACACCATATATTTT.

The J gene is TRBJ1-6, the V gene TRBV5-1; the match to TRBD1 covers 12 bases. Trimming at V came to 0 bases and at J to 9 bases, leaving 4 bases not matched to a gene. This CDR3 spans 16 amino acids. Germline-derived CDR1 and CDR2 are SGHRS and YFSETQ. In DNA form, the CDR3 reads TGCGCCAGCAGCTTGGCCGTGGGACAGGGGGCTTCACCCCTCCACTTT. It codes for CASSLAVGQGASPLHF. Full variable domain (rest looked up from reference TRBV5-1 and TRBJ1-6): KAGVTQTPRYLIKTRGQQVTLSCSPISGHRSVSWYQQTPGQGLQFLFEYFSETQRNKGNFPGRFSGRQFSNSRSEMNVSTLELGDSALYLCASSLAVGQGASPLHFGNGTRLTVT.

The chain links TRBV24-1 to TRBJ2-1; 9 bases fit TRBD1. The CDR3 runs to 16 residues. In germline, CDR1 is KGHDR, CDR2 SFDVKD. Germline trimming cut 4 bases from V and 4 bases from J; bases unmatched to any gene: 7. The CDR3 reads CATSDPGTGIYNEQFF. The CDR3, as DNA: TGTGCCACCAGTGACCCTGGGACAGGGATATACAATGAGCAGTTCTTC.

The chain uses TRBV6-6 and TRBJ2-1; 10 bases line up with TRBD1. This CDR3 contains 12 residues. Germline CDR1 MNHNY, CDR2 SVGAGI (reference sequence). The V and J ends lost 8 bases and 9 bases, in that order; junction bases with no gene match: 4. The CDR3 DNA reads as TGTGCCAGCGGGACAGGGGAAATTGAGCAGTTCTTC. This encodes CASGTGEIEQFF.

The chain uses TRBV20-1 and TRBJ2-7; D uncertain. The germline gives CDR1 DFQATT, CDR2 SNEGSKA (reference sequence). This CDR3 has 11 amino acids. Trimming cost V 4 bases and J 2 bases, with 6 bases left between them. CDR3 nucleotide sequence: TGCAGTGCTAAGCAGCCCTACGAGCAGTACTTC. Its translation is CSAKQPYEQYF.

The V gene is TRBV5-6, the J gene TRBJ1-2; 7 bases are shared with TRBD1. Germline CDR1 SGHDT, CDR2 YYEEEE. CDR3 length: 15 amino acids. The V segment lost 2 bases and the J segment 0 bases; nucleotides outside the gene matches: 4. The CDR3 loop is CASSFGDSSNYGYTF. As DNA, the CDR3 is TGTGCCAGCAGCTTCGGGGACAGTTCTAACTATGGCTACACCTTC.

The chain combines TRBV5-1 with TRBJ1-6; D is unclear. Germline loops: CDR1 SGHRS, CDR2 YFSETQ. The CDR3 has 13 residues. Between the trimmed V and J ends, which lost 1 base and 10 bases, there was a span of 9 bases. The CDR3 is CASSLSGNSPLHF. The CDR3 nucleotides are TGCGCCAGCAGCTTGAGCGGGAACTCACCCCTCCACTTT.

The V call is TRBV5-8, the J call TRBJ2-1; D gene ambiguous. The CDR3 spans 15 residues. Germline loops: CDR1 SGHTS, CDR2 YDEGEE. V lost 1 base, J lost 5 bases, and 13 bases lay in between. The CDR3 is CASSLLESNNNEQFF. The CDR3 DNA follows: TGTGCCAGCAGCTTGTTGGAGTCAAACAACAATGAGCAGTTCTTC.

The genes are TRBV28 and TRBJ1-2; D remains ambiguous. The length of the CDR3 is 15 residues. Trimming pared 3 bases from V and 6 bases from J, leaving 17 bases between. Germline V gene sequence: CDR1 MDHEN, CDR2 SYDVKM. The CDR3 region is CASSLQMTLPDGYTF. Written as DNA, the CDR3 is TGTGCCAGCAGTTTGCAGATGACCCTCCCGGATGGCTACACCTTC.

V is TRBV20-1 and J is TRBJ1-6; D is unclear. Germline V gene data show CDR1 as DFQATT and CDR2 as SNEGSKA (reference sequence). V was shortened by 3 bases and J by 0 bases, with 6 bases between the two germline ends. This CDR3 has 14 residues. In DNA form, the CDR3 reads TGCAGTGCTAGTACTCTCTCCTATAATTCACCCCTCCACTTT. This codes for CSASTLSYNSPLHF.

V usage is TRBV21-1 and J usage is TRBJ2-7; TRBD1, the table's D call, lacks a check against the DNA. TRBV21-1 represents a pseudogene. The CDR3 length is 16 residues. The CDR3 region is CASSKGGGGDDYEQYF. The CDR3 nucleotides read TGTGCCAGCAGCAAAGGGGGTGGGGGCGACGACTACGAGCAGTACTTC.

The chain employs TRBV19 and TRBJ1-6; perhaps TRBD1 as D (5 bases). Germline CDR1 reads LNHDA; CDR2 reads SQIVND (reference sequence). The V end was cut by 4 bases, the J end by 9 bases, with 10 bases between. This CDR3 has 13 amino acids. CDR3 sequence: CASSTTGGSPLHF. The CDR3 DNA is TGTGCCAGTAGTACGACGGGGGGTTCACCCCTCCACTTT.

The chain joins TRBV5-1 to TRBJ2-6; the D is unclear. CDR3 length equals 16 residues. Trimming shortened V by 0 bases and J by 0 bases, and 7 bases separated the two germline ends. Germline V gene lookup returns CDR1 SGHRS and CDR2 YFSETQ. This CDR3 reads CASSLGISSGANVLTF. In DNA, the CDR3 is TGCGCCAGCAGCTTGGGGATTAGCTCTGGGGCCAACGTCCTGACTTTC.

The rearrangement joins TRBV27 to TRBJ1-5; D is undetermined. The CDR3 extends over 15 amino acids. The germline V gene has CDR1 MNHEY and CDR2 SMNVEV (reference sequence). V was trimmed by 5 bases and J by 0 bases, leaving 11 bases between them. DNA of the CDR3: TGTGCCAGCAGTGTCCGCCTCTATAGCAATCAGCCCCAGCATTTT. Its protein is CASSVRLYSNQPQHF.

The rearrangement joins TRBV4-3 to TRBJ1-1; D gene unclear. CDR3 size: 13 residues. V was trimmed by 4 bases and J by 3 bases, leaving 9 bases between them. Per the germline V gene, CDR1 is LGHNA and CDR2 is YSLEER. The CDR3 region is CASSRQLHTEAFF. For the CDR3, the DNA is TGCGCCAGCAGCCGCCAGTTGCACACTGAAGCTTTCTTT.

The chain links TRBV19 to TRBJ2-1, with D perhaps TRBD2 (6 bases). Looked up from germline, CDR1 is LNHDA and CDR2 is SQIVND (reference sequence). This CDR3 is 16 amino acids long. Trimming pared 3 bases from V and 0 bases from J, leaving 12 bases between. The CDR3 loop reads CASSITAGNSYNEQFF. Written as DNA, the CDR3 is TGTGCCAGTAGTATCACGGCGGGAAACTCCTACAATGAGCAGTTCTTC.